The sample holds a few counts of the clone carrying this T cell receptor (beta chain). What it binds is unknown. Every donor provided one heparinised blood draw, which averaged about 110 mL. CD45RO/CCR7/CD25/CD127/CD95/CD27 sorting isolated CD4+ naive, central memory, regulatory and stem cell-like memory cells. Isolated RNA was reverse transcribed in full, so expressed TCRB transcripts were sequenced. The assay was immunoSEQ multiplex PCR, and TCRdb's table has in-frame clones only and misses some. The table has 300,000 or so clones, approximately 9.9% seen once; the top ten hold 0.9% to 1.1%. Germline CDR1 reads SGHRS; CDR2 reads YFSETQ. The CDR3 has 14 residues. V lost 0 bases, J lost 5 bases, and 11 bases lay in between. This sample is drawn from a study of beta chain features in type 1 diabetes. Study outcomes and limitations: TCRB CDR3s were moderately but significantly shorter in Type 1 diabetes patients in all four CD4+ subsets.

V usage is TRBV5-1 and J usage is TRBJ1-2; possible D gene TRBD1, 5 bases. The sequence was obtained from a man aged 25 to 40 with type 1 diabetes. Sequencing was done on a sample of central memory CD4+ T cells from blood. This chain's CDR3 is CASSLAGTAYGYTF. Written as DNA, the CDR3 is TGCGCCAGCAGCTTGGCCGGGACCGCGTATGGCTACACCTTC.